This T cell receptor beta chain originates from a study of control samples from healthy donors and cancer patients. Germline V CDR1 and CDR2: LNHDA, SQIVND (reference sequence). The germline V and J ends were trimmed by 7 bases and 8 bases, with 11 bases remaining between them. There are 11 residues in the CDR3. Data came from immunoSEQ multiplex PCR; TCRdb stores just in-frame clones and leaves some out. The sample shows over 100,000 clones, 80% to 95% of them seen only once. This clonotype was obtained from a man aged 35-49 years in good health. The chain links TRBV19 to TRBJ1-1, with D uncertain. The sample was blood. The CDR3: CASTKTPEAFF. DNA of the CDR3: TGTGCCAGTACCAAGACTCCGGAAGCTTTCTTT.